The sample holds many counts of the clone carrying this T cell receptor beta chain. Its specificity is not known. This specimen comes from a study of human T cells and chemical hapten exposure. General study points: The number of TCRs over 1 in 1000 frequency stayed unchanged after DPC.

TCRdb redid the calling of the RACE reads with MiXCR, one entry per CDR3 protein. The data hold about 54,000 distinct CDR3 sequences, with 9.5% to 10% observed a single time. The time point was: patch test 2, 6 weeks after DPC sensitization. Treatment noted: therapeutic diphenylcyclopropenone sensitization with weekly scalp DPC. CDR3 size: 15 residues. V trimming: 4 bases; J trimming: 6 bases; junction bases outside the gene matches: 6. Germline V gives CDR1 SGHNT, CDR2 YENEEA. The chain is built from TRBV11-3 and TRBJ2-1; TRBD1 matches 10 bases. The receptor was derived from a woman in her fifties or sixties with alopecia areata. Some clones in this sample may be carry-over from other donors' samples. Sample: whole blood, taken in connection with sensitization to the hapten diphenylcyclopropenone (DPC). This chain's CDR3 is CASSSPGQGTNEQFF. CDR3 nucleotides: TGTGCCAGCAGCTCCCCGGGACAGGGGACCAATGAGCAGTTCTTC.